The 13 T cell receptor beta chains listed next were all sequenced from one sample in a study of cytomegalovirus exposure and HLA in healthy donors. With 60 Vbeta and 13 Jbeta primers, the PCR was carried out. Assay used: immunoSEQ multiplex PCR; TCRdb lists only in-frame clones, some missing. The sample has hundreds of thousands of clones, roughly 81% seen once; the top ten hold 0.2% to 0.3%. Material for sequencing was PBMCs. The receptors shown here come from a girl aged 2 to 10 in good health and CMV-seronegative.

As for this clone: An end of the junction does not agree with germline; a read error may underlie this. The chain couples TRBV28 to TRBJ2-4; D is perhaps TRBD2 (6 bases). The CDR3 is made up of 11 amino acids. Germline V gene lookup returns CDR1 MDHEN and CDR2 SYDVKM. The CDR3 nucleotides read TGTGCCAGCAGTTTATCTGGGACTCTCTTCTTC. Translated, it gives CASSLSGTLFF.

J is TRBJ2-7 and V is TRBV7-8; a weak D match, TRBD2 (5 bases). The V gene lost 4 bases and the J gene lost 6 bases, with 25 bases spanning the gap. The CDR3 runs 17 residues. Per the germline V gene, CDR1 is SGHVS and CDR2 is FQNEAQ. The CDR3 sequence is CASSSELGRARVGEQYF. The CDR3 nucleotides read TGTGCCAGCAGCTCCGAGCTTGGACGGGCGCGGGTTGGCGAGCAGTACTTC.

In this sample, this clone turned up a few times. CDR3: CTSRTPGEAFF. DNA of the CDR3: TGCACCAGCCGAACGCCGGGAGAAGCTTTCTTT. The chain carries TRBV1 and TRBJ1-1. TRBV1 constitutes a pseudogene. This CDR3 has 11 residues.

The rearrangement joins TRBV14 to TRBJ1-5; D ambiguous. The germline V gene has CDR1 SGHDN and CDR2 FVKESK. Trimming left V 4 bases short and J 4 bases short, with 5 bases between. This CDR3 is 12 amino acids long. In DNA, the CDR3 is TGTGCCAGCAGCCTCGAGAATCAGCCCCAGCATTTT. Encoded protein: CASSLENQPQHF.

J is TRBJ2-1 and V is TRBV10-3, with TRBD2 matching 7 bases. This CDR3 contains 17 residues. Germline CDR1 and CDR2: ENHRY and SYGVKD. V shed 2 bases, J shed 0 bases, and the junction held 7 bases outside the gene matches. The CDR3 nucleotides are TGTGCCATCAGTGAGGAGGGACTACAAAGCTCCTACAATGAGCAGTTCTTC. Protein sequence: CAISEEGLQSSYNEQFF.

This clone was counted a single time. The CDR3 DNA reads TGTGCCAGCAGTTACTCCGGGATTAACACCGGGGAGCTGTTTTTT. Translation: CASSYSGINTGELFF. This sequence joins TRBV6-5 and TRBJ2-2; TRBD2 might be the D (5 bases). The V end lost 0 bases, the J end lost 2 bases, and 7 bases lay between the germline ends. Germline CDR1 reads MNHEY; CDR2 reads SVGAGI. This CDR3 comprises 15 residues.

V is TRBV6-5 and J is TRBJ1-1, with 8 bases that match TRBD1. From germline, CDR1 is MNHEY and CDR2 SVGAGI. V lost 8 bases to trimming and J lost 5 bases; unmatched junction nucleotides: 7. The CDR3 is 13 residues long. The CDR3 DNA is TGTGCCAGCTTAGACAGGGGATTAACTGAAGCTTTCTTT. Amino acids: CASLDRGLTEAFF.

This chain joins TRBV10-3 and TRBJ1-1; weak D call: TRBD1 (6 bases). Trimming shortened V by 0 bases and J by 1 base, and 6 bases separated the two germline ends. Germline values: CDR1 ENHRY, CDR2 SYGVKD. CDR3 length equals 14 residues. The CDR3 sequence: CAISESTGNTEAFF. DNA for the CDR3: TGTGCCATCAGTGAGTCGACAGGGAACACTGAAGCTTTCTTT.

The rearrangement joins TRBV5-4 to TRBJ1-6; D uncertain. V was trimmed by 0 bases and J by 4 bases, leaving 11 bases between them. This CDR3 spans 16 amino acids. Germline CDR1 reads SGHNT; CDR2 reads YYREEE (reference sequence). The chain's CDR3 is CASSLEGRGYNSPLHF. The CDR3 DNA reads TGTGCCAGCAGCTTGGAAGGGAGAGGGTATAATTCACCCCTCCACTTT.

In its sample, this clone was seen a few times. The chain combines TRBV9 with TRBJ1-6; TRBD1 matches 7 bases. There are 16 residues in the CDR3. V gave up 4 bases and J gave up 7 bases; unmatched junction bases: 11. Germline V lookup: CDR1 SGDLS, CDR2 YYNGEE. CDR3 in DNA: TGTGCCAGCAGCCCGGTCCCACAGGGGTGGAATTCACCCCTCCACTTT. It translates to CASSPVPQGWNSPLHF.

The chain recombines TRBV29-1 with TRBJ2-1, with a tentative D call TRBD2 (7 bases). Deletions cut 6 bases from V and 7 bases from J, with 19 bases between. Germline V gives CDR1 SQVTM, CDR2 ANQGSEA. The CDR3 loop spans 14 amino acids. The CDR3 region has the DNA TGCAGCGTCGGTCGGGGGGCCTCCGGAAATGAGCAGTTCTTC. Encoded protein: CSVGRGASGNEQFF.

J is TRBJ1-5 and V is TRBV7-2, with 7 bases fitting TRBD1. The CDR3 extends over 18 amino acids. Unmatched junction bases numbered 8, after V lost 0 bases and J lost 0 bases. Germline lookup yields CDR1 SGHTA and CDR2 FQGNSA. As DNA, the CDR3 is TGTGCCAGCAGCTTAGCGGGACAGCTCCTTTATAGCAATCAGCCCCAGCATTTT. As protein: CASSLAGQLLYSNQPQHF. The whole variable domain, filled in from reference TRBV7-2 and TRBJ1-5, reads GAGVSQSPSNKVTEKGKDVELRCDPISGHTALYWYRQSLGQGLEFLIYFQGNSAPDKSGLPSDRFSAERTGGSVSTLTIQRTQQEDSAVYLCASSLAGQLLYSNQPQHFGDGTRLSIL.

The chain has TRBV18 and TRBJ2-2; D is unclear. Germline V gives CDR1 KGHSH, CDR2 LQKENI. The CDR3 totals 16 residues. With 2 bases removed from V and 5 bases from J, the gap between germline ends came to 15 bases. Written as DNA, the CDR3 is TGTGCCAGCTCACCATATCAAGCGTATGGTACCGGGGAGCTGTTTTTT. Amino acids: CASSPYQAYGTGELFF.